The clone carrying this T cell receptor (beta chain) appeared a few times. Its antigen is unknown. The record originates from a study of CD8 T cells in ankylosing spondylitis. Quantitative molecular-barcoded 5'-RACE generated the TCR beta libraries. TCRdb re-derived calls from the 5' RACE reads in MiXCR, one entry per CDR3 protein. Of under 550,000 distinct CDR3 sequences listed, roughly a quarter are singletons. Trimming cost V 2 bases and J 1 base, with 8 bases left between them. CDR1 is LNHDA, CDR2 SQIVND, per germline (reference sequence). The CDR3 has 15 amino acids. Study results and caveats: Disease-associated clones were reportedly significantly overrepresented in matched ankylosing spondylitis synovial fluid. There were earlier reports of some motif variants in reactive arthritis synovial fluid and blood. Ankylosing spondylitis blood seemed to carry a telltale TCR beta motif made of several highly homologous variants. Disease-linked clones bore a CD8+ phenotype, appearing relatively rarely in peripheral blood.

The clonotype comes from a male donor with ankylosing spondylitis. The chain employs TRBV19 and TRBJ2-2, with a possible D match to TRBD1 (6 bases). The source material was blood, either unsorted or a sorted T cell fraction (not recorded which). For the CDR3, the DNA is TGTGCCAGTAGTATACAGGGACAGAACACCGGGGAGCTGTTTTTT. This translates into CASSIQGQNTGELFF.